This is a list of T cell receptor beta chains from one sample in a study of CD8 T cells in Susac syndrome. A single record per CDR3 protein comes from TCRdb applying MiXCR to the immunoSEQ multiplex PCR reads. The data hold around 150,000 distinct CDR3 sequences, with 94% observed a single time. The sequencing input was CD8+ T cells from PBMCs. The source is a human donor in good health. The CDR3 runs from the conserved cysteine through the conserved F or W. D genes are given only for firm matches. Only some rows state a clone size, as once, few, many or a class for expanded clones.

>TRBJ2-7|-|TRBD1|TRBV27
TGTGCCAGCAGTTTAGCCTGGGACAGGGGTTACGAGCAGTACTTC
CASSLAWDRGYEQYF
>TRBJ2-7|-|TRBD1|TRBV7-3
TGTGCCAGCAGCTTCGGCAGGGGGCCCTCCTACGAGCAGTACTTC
CASSFGRGPSYEQYF
>TRBJ2-7|-|TRBD1|TRBV7-8
TGTGCCAGCAGCTCCGGACAGGGGGCCAGCGAGCAGTACTTC
CASSSGQGASEQYF
>TRBJ2-7|once|TRBD1|TRBV28
TGTGCCAGCAGAATATCCACAGGGGACGAGCAGTACTTC
CASRISTGDEQYF
>TRBJ2-1|-|TRBD2|TRBV18
TGTGCCAGCTCAGCGTTAGCGGGAGATGATGACAATGAGCAGTTCTTC
CASSALAGDDDNEQFF
>TRBJ2-3|-|-|TRBV3-1
TGTGCCAGCAGCCAAGACGAACCGGTCACAGATACGCAGTATTTT
CASSQDEPVTDTQYF
>TRBJ2-1|-|TRBD2|TRBV27
TGTGCCAGCAGCCCCCTCTGGCGGGAGTACTACAATGAGCAGTTCTTC
CASSPLWREYYNEQFF
>TRBJ2-1|-|-|TRBV7-9
TGTGCCAGCAGCGACCAGAGCAATGAGCAGTTCTTC
CASSDQSNEQFF
>TRBJ2-7|-|TRBD1|TRBV2
TGTGCCAGCAGTGTGGGGGACAGGGTTTACGAGCAGTACTTC
CASSVGDRVYEQYF
>TRBJ2-1|-|-|TRBV4-3
TGCGCCAGCAGCCTACTTGGGCTCACCAATGAGCAGTTCTTC
CASSLLGLTNEQFF
>TRBJ1-1|-|-|TRBV4-1
TGCGCCAGCAGCCCCGATTATATACCCGGGACTGAAGCTTTCTTT
CASSPDYIPGTEAFF
>TRBJ2-7|-|TRBD1|TRBV27
TGTGCCAGCAGTTTAAGTCCAGGGGGTTACGAGCAGTACTTC
CASSLSPGGYEQYF
>TRBJ2-7|-|-|TRBV6-2/TRBV6-3
TGTGCCACCGGGCCGGCGCCCTACGAGCAGTACTTC
CATGPAPYEQYF
>TRBJ2-1|-|TRBD2|TRBV24-1
TGTGCCACCAGTGTGTGGGAGGGTGAGCAGTTCTTC
CATSVWEGEQFF
>TRBJ2-1|once|-|TRBV20-1
TGCAGTGCACTTAGTCAACGGTCCTACAATGAGCAGTTCTTC
CSALSQRSYNEQFF
>TRBJ2-1|-|TRBD1|TRBV27
TGTGCCAGCAGTTTTTCCGGGGACAGCCCCTACAATGAGCAGTTCTTC
CASSFSGDSPYNEQFF
>TRBJ2-3|-|TRBD1|TRBV7-9
TGTGCCAGCAGCACGACAGGGGATAGCACAGATACGCAGTATTTT
CASSTTGDSTDTQYF
>TRBJ2-3|-|-|TRBV4-1
TGCGCCAGCAGCCAAGATAGGACTTACAGCACAGATACGCAGTATTTT
CASSQDRTYSTDTQYF
>TRBJ2-7|-|-|TRBV11-2
TGTGCCAGCAGCTTAGAGGTCTCCTACGAGCAGTACTTC
CASSLEVSYEQYF
>TRBJ1-5|-|-|TRBV15
TGTGCCACCAGCAGAGAAGGTCACAATCAGCCCCAGCATTTT
CATSREGHNQPQHF
>TRBJ2-7|-|TRBD2|TRBV27
TGTGCCAGCAGTTTCACTAGCGGGAATTACGAGCAGTACTTC
CASSFTSGNYEQYF
>TRBJ2-1|-|-|TRBV3-1
TGTGCCAGCAGCCAAGATAGTAGAAATGAGCAGTTCTTC
CASSQDSRNEQFF
>TRBJ2-2|-|TRBD2|TRBV9
TGTGCCAGCAGCGTCTCTAGCGGGAGAAACACCGGGGAGCTGTTTTTT
CASSVSSGRNTGELFF
>TRBJ2-7|-|TRBD2|TRBV7-6
TGTGCCAGCAGCCCCATGGCGGGAGGGCCGGACGAGCAGTACTTC
CASSPMAGGPDEQYF
>TRBJ2-2|-|-|TRBV6-2/TRBV6-3
TGTGCCAGCAGTTGGGACGGATCGAACACCGGGGAGCTGTTTTTT
CASSWDGSNTGELFF
>TRBJ2-7|-|-|TRBV18
TGTGCCAGCTCACCAGAGGGGGTCTCCTACGAGCAGTACTTC
CASSPEGVSYEQYF
>TRBJ2-3|few|-|TRBV12-3/TRBV12-4
TGTGCCAGCAGCCCTGGGGCGGACACAGATACGCAGTATTTT
CASSPGADTDTQYF
>TRBJ2-1|-|-|TRBV19
TGTGCCAGTAGTATGGGTACAGCGTTAAATGAGCAGTTCTTC
CASSMGTALNEQFF
>TRBJ1-5|-|-|TRBV5-1
TGCGCCAGCAGCCCTTGGGGAGGCAATCAGCCCCAGCATTTT
CASSPWGGNQPQHF
>TRBJ2-7|-|-|TRBV11-1
TGTGCCAGCAGTCGGACACTGGCCCCCTACGAGCAGTACTTC
CASSRTLAPYEQYF
>TRBJ1-2|-|-|TRBV19
TGTGCCAGTAGTATGGGGGGAGTCCGCTACACCTTC
CASSMGGVRYTF
>TRBJ2-7|-|-|TRBV20-1
TGCAGTGCTTTTAGTAGCGGCGAGCAGTACTTC
CSAFSSGEQYF
>TRBJ2-3|-|-|TRBV21-1
TGTGCCAGCAGCCGCCCGGTTCGACGGCGCTTCACAGATACGCAGTATTTT
CASSRPVRRRFTDTQYF
>TRBJ2-1|-|-|TRBV6-2/TRBV6-3
TGTGCCAGCAGCCCGGGGAGAAACTCCTACAATGAGCAGTTCTTC
CASSPGRNSYNEQFF
>TRBJ2-5|-|-|TRBV7-9
TGTGCCAGCAGCTTAGCGCTCGACCCACCAAGCGAGACCCAGTACTTC
CASSLALDPPSETQYF
>TRBJ1-2|-|-|TRBV20-1
TGCAGTGCTAGAGTCCGGACGGAAGATTTCTATGGCTACACCTTC
CSARVRTEDFYGYTF
>TRBJ2-3|-|TRBD1|TRBV12-3/TRBV12-4
TGTGCCAGCAGTTTCGGACAGGCCGATACGCAGTATTTT
CASSFGQADTQYF
>TRBJ2-7|-|-|TRBV9
TGTGCCAGCAGCGGACAGAGGGCCTACGAGCAGTACTTC
CASSGQRAYEQYF
>TRBJ2-1|-|-|TRBV4-3
TGCGCCAGCAGCCAAGAGATATTTGAGGGACTCCATGTTGAGCAGTTCTTC
CASSQEIFEGLHVEQFF
>TRBJ2-7|few|-|TRBV12-3/TRBV12-4
TGTGCCAGCAGTTTAGCGGGGGCGTCCTACGAGCAGTACTTC
CASSLAGASYEQYF
>TRBJ2-7|-|TRBD1|TRBV27
TGTGCCAGCAGTCCGGGACAGGGGATTTACGAGCAGTACTTC
CASSPGQGIYEQYF
>TRBJ1-1|-|-|TRBV11-1
TGTGCCAGCAGCTTGAACAGCGCGAACACTGAAGCTTTCTTT
CASSLNSANTEAFF
>TRBJ1-2|-|-|TRBV6-2/TRBV6-3
TGTGCCAGCAGGTTACTTTGGACAGATAACTATGGCTACACCTTC
CASRLLWTDNYGYTF
>TRBJ2-1|-|-|TRBV4-2
TGTGCCAGCAGCCAAGTTGGGCTAGGGCCCTACAATGAGCAGTTCTTC
CASSQVGLGPYNEQFF
>TRBJ1-2|-|TRBD1|TRBV19
TGTGCCAGTAGTCTGGGGACAGTTTATGGCTACACCTTC
CASSLGTVYGYTF
>TRBJ2-1|-|TRBD2|TRBV4-3
TGCGCCAGCAGCCCAAGCGGGGGGTCCTACAATGAGCAGTTCTTC
CASSPSGGSYNEQFF
>TRBJ2-7|-|-|TRBV30
TGTGCCTGGAACAAAGACGGCTACGAGCAGTACTTC
CAWNKDGYEQYF
>TRBJ1-5|-|-|TRBV21-1
TGTGCCAGCGGGTCTTCGGGTAGCAATCAGCCCCAGCATTTT
CASGSSGSNQPQHF
>TRBJ2-7|-|-|TRBV9
TGTGCCAGCAGCGCAGAGGACACGGTGGGCGAGCAGTACTTC
CASSAEDTVGEQYF
>TRBJ2-1|-|TRBD2|TRBV27
TGTGCCAGCACCCCCGCTAGCGGGTCCTACAATGAGCAGTTCTTC
CASTPASGSYNEQFF
>TRBJ2-1|-|-|TRBV4-3
TGCGCCAGCAGCCAAGTGATTGTACAGCTTTCCTACAATGAGCAGTTCTTC
CASSQVIVQLSYNEQFF
>TRBJ2-5|once|-|TRBV11-2
TGTGCCAGCAGCTTGACCCTACAAGAGACCCAGTACTTC
CASSLTLQETQYF
>TRBJ2-2|-|-|TRBV19
TGTGCCAGTAGTCCAGCGATGAACACCGGGGAGCTGTTTTTT
CASSPAMNTGELFF
>TRBJ2-1|once|-|TRBV27
TGTGCCAGCGCGTCCCCTAACAGGTACAATGAGCAGTTCTTC
CASASPNRYNEQFF